The 12 T cell receptor beta chains given below trace back to one sample, sequenced in a study of control samples from healthy donors and cancer patients (dated by TCRdb to 2018 to 2020). Receptors were amplified or captured by the immunoSEQ multiplex PCR assay. The table was pulled from immuneACCESS by TCRdb, which kept in-frame rearrangements only. Such tables lose some clones; where checked, under half of the loss comes from unresolved V genes, and the rest has no known cause. The sample includes 170,000 or so clones, with around 90% observed a single time. The top ten hold around 1.4% of the sample. The sequenced material came from blood. Receptor source: a man in his thirties or forties in good health.

The J gene is TRBJ1-6, the V gene TRBV28; 7 positions agree with TRBD1. Germline V gives CDR1 MDHEN, CDR2 SYDVKM. The CDR3 extends over 15 amino acids. After removal of 5 bases from V and 5 bases from J, the junction contained 6 bases not matched to a gene. CDR3 in DNA: TGTGCCAGCAGTCCCACCGACAGGGATAATTCACCCCTCCACTTT. Residues: CASSPTDRDNSPLHF.

The genes are TRBV7-2 and TRBJ2-7; 9 positions match TRBD1. The germline CDR1 and CDR2 sequences are SGHTA and FQGNSA. The CDR3 covers 14 residues. With V trimmed by 0 bases and J by 3 bases, 0 bases remained unmatched. CDR3 nucleotide sequence: TGTGCCAGCAGCTTAGCGGGACAGGGCTACGAGCAGTACTTC. It specifies CASSLAGQGYEQYF.

This sequence joins TRBV6-5 and TRBJ2-5, with 10 bases matching TRBD2. Per germline, CDR1 MNHEY and CDR2 SVGAGI. V was clipped by 6 bases and J by 1 base; unmatched bases: 5. The CDR3 contains 15 residues. The DNA for the CDR3 is TGTGCCAGCAGACGCGGACTAGCGGCCCAAGAGACCCAGTACTTC. Its protein is CASRRGLAAQETQYF.

The chain carries TRBV4-3 and TRBJ2-6; perhaps TRBD2 as D (6 bases). The CDR3 extends over 18 amino acids. CDR1 and CDR2 (germline): LGHNA, YSLEER. V was cut by 1 base and J by 4 bases, with 17 bases left in between. The CDR3 coding sequence is TGCGCCAGCAGCCAAGCCGGGGTCGCGGGAACCGGGGCCAACGTCCTGACTTTC. Encoded protein: CASSQAGVAGTGANVLTF.

The rearrangement links TRBV19 to TRBJ1-1; TRBD1 is a possible D gene (5 bases). Germline lookup yields CDR1 LNHDA and CDR2 SQIVND (reference sequence). The CDR3 is 12 amino acids. Trimming took off 1 base at V and 8 bases at J, with 8 bases between the two ends. As DNA, the CDR3 is TGTGCCAGTAGTATAGTCCAGGGAGAAGCTTTCTTT. Protein sequence: CASSIVQGEAFF.

The V gene is TRBV5-8, the J gene TRBJ2-7; TRBD2 agrees at 8 bases. The CDR3 loop spans 11 amino acids. Germline V gives CDR1 SGHTS, CDR2 YDEGEE. J lost 9 bases, V lost 4 bases, and 3 bases had no gene match. CDR3 sequence reads: CASSEGLAQYF. The CDR3 DNA reads TGTGCCAGCAGCGAAGGACTAGCGCAGTACTTC.

This rearrangement joins TRBV19 to TRBJ1-4; a weak D match, TRBD1 (5 bases). The germline V gene encodes CDR1 LNHDA and CDR2 SQIVND (reference sequence). The CDR3 contains 14 residues. Trimming shortened V by 5 bases and J by 1 base, and 8 bases separated the two germline ends. The CDR3 DNA is TGTGCCAGTAGTCCAAGGGGAACTAATGAAAAACTGTTTTTT. Encoded protein: CASSPRGTNEKLFF.

This chain joins TRBV20-1 and TRBJ1-1; possible D gene TRBD1, 5 bases. CDR1 and CDR2 from the germline V gene are DFQATT and SNEGSKA (reference sequence). This CDR3 is built from 9 residues. V dropped 6 bases and J dropped 8 bases, with 7 bases sitting between them. Here the CDR3 reads CSARQEAFF. In DNA, the CDR3 is TGCAGTGCCAGACAGGAAGCTTTCTTT.

This chain connects TRBV9 to TRBJ2-3; TRBD2 matches at 10 bases. The CDR3 sequence is 16 residues long. J gave up 0 bases and V 4 bases, and 5 bases lay outside the gene matches. From germline, CDR1 is SGDLS and CDR2 YYNGEE. The CDR3 DNA reads as TGTGCCAGCAGCACCCAAGCGGGGGGGAGCACAGATACGCAGTATTTT. This translates into CASSTQAGGSTDTQYF.

The chain recombines TRBV2 with TRBJ2-7; TRBD1 matches at 10 bases. This CDR3 is 17 amino acids long. The V segment lost 0 bases and the J segment 2 bases; nucleotides outside the gene matches: 7. Germline-derived CDR1 and CDR2 are SNHLY and FYNNEI. The CDR3 coding sequence is TGTGCCAGCAGTGAAGCTTCGCCGGGACAGGGGACCTACGAGCAGTACTTC. Its translation is CASSEASPGQGTYEQYF. The full variable domain, in which reference TRBV2 and TRBJ2-7 provide the parts outside the CDR3, is EPEVTQTPSHQVTQMGQEVILRCVPISNHLYFYWYRQILGQKVEFLVSFYNNEISEKSEIFDDQFSVERPDGSNFTLKIRSTKLEDSAMYFCASSEASPGQGTYEQYFGPGTRLTVT.

The J gene is TRBJ1-3, the V gene TRBV5-1; possible D gene TRBD1, 5 bases. Trimming took 0 bases from V and 7 from J, leaving 17 bases between them. Germline V gene sequence: CDR1 SGHRS, CDR2 YFSETQ. This CDR3 comprises 16 residues. CDR3 DNA: TGCGCCAGCAGCTTGGTAGGGGCCCGAAGAGGGAACACCATATATTTT. Protein product: CASSLVGARRGNTIYF.

This chain links TRBV6-2 or TRBV6-3 with TRBJ2-7; D gene uncertain. This CDR3 has 12 residues. V was cut by 5 bases and J by 3 bases, with 8 bases left in between. Germline V gene lookup returns CDR1 MNHEY and CDR2 SVGEGT. CDR3 sequence (DNA): TGTGCCAGCAGTCCAGGTAGCTACGAGCAGTACTTC. Protein sequence: CASSPGSYEQYF.